Below, one T cell receptor beta chain is given with its context. This sample is drawn from a study of control samples from healthy donors and cancer patients. V was clipped by 5 bases and J by 1 base, with 10 bases between them. CDR1 and CDR2 (germline): MNHEY, SMNVEV (reference sequence). The CDR3 covers 14 residues. The table came from immunoSEQ multiplex PCR; TCRdb's copy has only in-frame clones and leaves some out. The data show fewer than 200,000 clones, with roughly 88% seen just once and nearly 5% held by the top ten. The sequenced sample consisted of blood. The chain carries TRBV27 and TRBJ2-3; D unresolved. This TCR was recovered from a woman younger than 45 in good health. CDR3 residues: CASSSHRGTDTQYF. In DNA, the CDR3 is TGTGCCAGCAGTAGCCACCGTGGCACAGATACGCAGTATTTT.